This entry lists 5 T cell receptor beta chains sequenced from one sample in a study of persistence of HIV-infected CD4 T cells. This nonspecific control used anti-CD3/anti-CD28 bead stimulation of CD4+ T cells. CD4+ T cells upregulating both CD40 ligand and CD69 were sorted as responding cells. Sequencing used immunoSEQ version 4 in survey mode. Profiling relied on immunoSEQ multiplex PCR, and the TCRdb table lists in-frame clones only, not all of them. The sample has 40,000 to 45,000 clones, roughly 92% seen once. These TCRs are of unknown antigen specificity. This specimen was CD4+ T cells sorted from PBMCs after 18-hour stimulation, taken from a patient who received antiretroviral therapy. These receptors were taken from an adult man with HIV who was CMV-seropositive.

The chain employs TRBV6-5 and TRBJ2-7; D is perhaps TRBD1 or TRBD2 (5 bases each). Per the germline V gene, CDR1 is MNHEY and CDR2 is SVGAGI. This CDR3 comprises 13 residues. The V gene lost 8 bases and the J gene lost 5 bases, with 16 bases spanning the gap. The CDR3 bases are TGTGCCAGCTCTATAGAGGGGCCGAACGAGCAGTACTTC. The encoded protein is CASSIEGPNEQYF.

V usage is TRBV6-6 and J usage is TRBJ1-4; perhaps TRBD1 as D (5 bases). CDR1 and CDR2 (germline): MNHNY, SVGAGI (reference sequence). Trimming stripped 5 bases from V and 8 bases from J, with 21 bases between. The CDR3 runs 16 residues. CDR3 sequence reads: CASSNTWDPPAEKLFF. The CDR3 nucleotides are TGTGCCAGCAGTAACACCTGGGACCCTCCGGCGGAAAAACTGTTTTTT.

The CDR3 spells CASFPGAGQGKGKLFF. In DNA, the CDR3 is TGTGCCAGCTTCCCTGGGGCGGGTCAGGGAAAGGGAAAACTGTTTTTT. The chain joins TRBV28 to TRBJ1-4; weak D call: TRBD1 (5 bases). The V gene's germline CDR1 is MDHEN and CDR2 SYDVKM. The V end was cut by 8 bases, the J end by 10 bases, with 26 bases between. The CDR3 runs 16 residues.

The chain links TRBV12-5 to TRBJ2-3, with 7 positions matching TRBD1. Germline V gives CDR1 LGHNT, CDR2 FRNRAP. This CDR3 comprises 16 residues. The J segment lost 1 base and the V segment lost 0 bases, leaving 4 bases of the junction unmatched. CDR3 sequence reads: CASGLVRTGRTDTQYF. Written as DNA, the CDR3 is TGTGCTAGTGGTTTGGTAAGGACAGGTCGCACAGATACGCAGTATTTT.

J is TRBJ1-6 and V is TRBV28; 8 bases are shared with TRBD1. J lost 13 bases, V lost 7 bases, and 12 bases had no gene match. Looked up from germline, CDR1 is MDHEN and CDR2 is SYDVKM. The CDR3 length is 14 residues. CDR3 sequence reads: CASTQGARDFPLHF. Written as DNA, the CDR3 is TGTGCCAGCACCCAGGGGGCTAGGGATTTCCCCCTCCACTTT.